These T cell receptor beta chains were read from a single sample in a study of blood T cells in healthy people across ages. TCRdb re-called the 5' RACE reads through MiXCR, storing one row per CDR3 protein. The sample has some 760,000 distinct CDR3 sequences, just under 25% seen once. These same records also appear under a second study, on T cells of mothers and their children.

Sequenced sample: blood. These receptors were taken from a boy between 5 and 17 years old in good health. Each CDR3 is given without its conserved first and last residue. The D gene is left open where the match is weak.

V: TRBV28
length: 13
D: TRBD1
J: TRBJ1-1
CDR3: ASSLPDRADTEAF

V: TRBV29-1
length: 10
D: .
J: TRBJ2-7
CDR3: SVAGVSYEQY

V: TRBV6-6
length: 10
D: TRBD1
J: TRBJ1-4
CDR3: ASRGDSLRIF

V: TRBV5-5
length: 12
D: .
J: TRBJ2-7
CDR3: ASSPELGPDEQY

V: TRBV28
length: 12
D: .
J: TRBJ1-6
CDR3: ASSNREPYSPLH

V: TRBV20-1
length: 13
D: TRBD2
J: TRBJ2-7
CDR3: SARESSGSRFEQY

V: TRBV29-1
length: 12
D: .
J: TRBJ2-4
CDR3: SVRGVEAKNIQY

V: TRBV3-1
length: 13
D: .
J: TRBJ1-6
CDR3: ASRWTKRGNSPLH

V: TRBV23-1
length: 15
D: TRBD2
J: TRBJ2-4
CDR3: ASLGLAGGPAKNIQY

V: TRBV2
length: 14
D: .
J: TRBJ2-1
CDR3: ASSDTSGPGYNEQF

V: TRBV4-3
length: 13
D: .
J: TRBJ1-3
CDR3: ASSQDRGGGNTIY

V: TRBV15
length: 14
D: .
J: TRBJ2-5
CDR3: ATRISLLAGLGTQY

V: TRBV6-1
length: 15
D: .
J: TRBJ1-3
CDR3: ASSEGPIGGTGNTIY

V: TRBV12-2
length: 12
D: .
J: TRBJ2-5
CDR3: ASRLANLKETQY

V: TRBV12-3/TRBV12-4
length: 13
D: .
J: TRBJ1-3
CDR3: ASSLAQFTRNTIY

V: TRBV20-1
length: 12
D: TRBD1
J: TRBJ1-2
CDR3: SAPLRGRVDGYT

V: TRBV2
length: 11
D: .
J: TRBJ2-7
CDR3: ASESVGVGEQY

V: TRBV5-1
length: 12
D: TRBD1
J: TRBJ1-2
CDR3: ASSFSDRVFGYT

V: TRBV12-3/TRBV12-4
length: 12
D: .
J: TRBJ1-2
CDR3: ASSLAGTNYGYT

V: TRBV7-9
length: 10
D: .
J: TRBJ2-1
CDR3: ASSLAGMEQF

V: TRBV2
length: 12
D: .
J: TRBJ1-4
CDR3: ASRNDRALEKLF